The 27 T cell receptor beta chains below come from one sample, sequenced in a study of T cell responses to AZD1222 COVID-19 vaccine. Here immunoSEQ multiplex PCR was the method, and the copy in TCRdb shows in-frame clones only, minus some. The sample records approximately 89,000 clones, about nine tenths being singletons. This sample comprised peripheral blood, obtained 28 days after the second AZD1222 dose. These receptors came from an adult who received the AZD1222 COVID-19 vaccine.

CDR3 nucleotides: TGTGCCAGCAGTGAAGGCAGGGCGGAACTAAATTCACCCCTCCACTTT. Translated, it gives CASSEGRAELNSPLHF. The chain employs TRBV2 and TRBJ1-6; TRBD1 is a possible D gene (5 bases). Per the germline V gene, CDR1 is SNHLY and CDR2 is FYNNEI. The length of the CDR3 is 16 residues. V was clipped by 1 base and J by 7 bases, with 14 bases between them.

The V call is TRBV3-1 (or the pseudogene TRBV3-2), the J call TRBJ2-1, with D uncertain. Trimming left V 0 bases short and J 7 bases short, with 7 bases between. The CDR3 is made up of 13 amino acids. Germline lookup yields CDR1 LGHDT and CDR2 YNNKEL (reference sequence). In DNA form, the CDR3 reads TGTGCCAGCAGCCAAGAATCTAAGAATGAGCAGTTCTTC. Translating gives CASSQESKNEQFF.

CDR3 sequence: CASSQLTGVTGELFF. CDR3 DNA: TGCGCCAGCAGCCAACTGACAGGGGTGACCGGGGAGCTGTTTTTT. This chain links TRBV4-3 with TRBJ2-2; 8 nucleotides agree with TRBD1. This CDR3 spans 15 amino acids. J gave up 5 bases and V 2 bases, and 4 bases lay outside the gene matches. Germline CDR1 reads LGHNA; CDR2 reads YSLEER.

The chain is built from TRBV28 and TRBJ2-1, with D possibly matching TRBD1 (5 bases). Germline V gene sequence: CDR1 MDHEN, CDR2 SYDVKM. The CDR3 extends over 15 amino acids. Deletions cut 3 bases from V and 2 bases from J, with 11 bases between. CDR3 bases: TGTGCCAGCAGTTTTAGGCAGGGTCCCTACAATGAGCAGTTCTTC. This codes for CASSFRQGPYNEQFF.

The chain employs TRBV7-2 and TRBJ1-4; the D is unclear. CDR1 and CDR2 (germline): SGHTA, FQGNSA. CDR3 length: 12 residues. Deletions cut 3 bases from V and 13 bases from J, with 12 bases between. In nucleotides, the CDR3 is TGTGCCAGCAGCTTTCCTAATCTGGGACTGTTTTTT. Protein sequence: CASSFPNLGLFF.

The rearrangement joins TRBV28 to TRBJ1-4; perhaps TRBD1 as D (6 bases). The germline CDR1 and CDR2 sequences are MDHEN and SYDVKM. Trimming removed 3 bases from V and 8 bases from J, with 16 bases in between. The CDR3 totals 15 residues. The CDR3 nucleotides read TGTGCCAGCAGTTTGGCGACAGGCCCCAGAGAAAAACTGTTTTTT. Translating it yields CASSLATGPREKLFF. Filled out from reference TRBV28 and TRBJ1-4, the complete variable domain reads DVKVTQSSRYLVKRTGEKVFLECVQDMDHENMFWYRQDPGLGLRLIYFSYDVKMKEKGDIPEGYSVSREKKERFSLILESASTNQTSMYLCASSLATGPREKLFFGSGTQLSVL.

This clone has just a few counts. J is TRBJ2-7 and V is TRBV6-5, with a possible D match to TRBD1 (6 bases). Germline assignment: CDR1 MNHEY and CDR2 SVGAGI. Trimming took 2 bases from V and 4 from J, leaving 15 bases between them. The CDR3 is 15 residues long. CDR3 DNA sequence: TGTGCCAGCAGTTACAAGGGTCAGGGGAAATACGAGCAGTACTTC. Residues: CASSYKGQGKYEQYF.

This rearrangement joins TRBV15 to TRBJ2-3, with a tentative D call TRBD2 (6 bases). V was shortened by 0 bases and J by 0 bases, with 10 bases between the two germline ends. The CDR3 is 16 residues long. CDR1 and CDR2 (germline): LNHNV, YYDKDF (reference sequence). The CDR3 sequence: CATSRDLAKSTDTQYF. The DNA of the CDR3 is TGTGCCACCAGCAGAGATCTAGCGAAGAGCACAGATACGCAGTATTTT.

The chain employs TRBV19 and TRBJ2-6, with TRBD1 identical over 8 bases. The V gene end was trimmed by 5 bases and the J gene end by 2 bases; junction bases not matched to a gene: 2. CDR1 and CDR2 from the germline V gene are LNHDA and SQIVND (reference sequence). This CDR3 spans 15 amino acids. The CDR3 coding sequence is TGTGCCAGTAGTTCGGACAGGGCTGGGGCCAACGTCCTGACTTTC. Its translation is CASSSDRAGANVLTF.

CDR3 loop: CASSRTGRGYTF. The CDR3, as DNA: TGTGCCAGCAGTCGGACAGGGAGAGGCTACACCTTC. This rearrangement joins TRBV12-3 or TRBV12-4 to TRBJ1-2, with TRBD1 matching over 8 bases. This CDR3 region has 12 residues. Losses at the gene ends were 5 bases for V and 8 bases for J; bases not matched to a gene: 4.

This sequence joins TRBV3-1 (or the pseudogene TRBV3-2) and TRBJ1-1, with D tentatively TRBD1 (5 bases). The CDR3 sequence is 12 residues long. Deletions cut 4 bases from V and 7 bases from J, with 10 bases between. From germline, CDR1 is LGHDT and CDR2 YNNKEL (reference sequence). The CDR3, as DNA: TGTGCCAGCAGCCGGACTACAGGTGAAGCTTTCTTT. It specifies CASSRTTGEAFF.

This CDR3 is CASSESGLAGLSGEQYF. The CDR3 coding sequence is TGTGCCAGCAGTGAATCCGGGCTAGCGGGCCTGAGTGGCGAGCAGTACTTC. V gene TRBV2 combines with J gene TRBJ2-7; TRBD2 agrees at 8 bases. This CDR3 comprises 17 residues. With V trimmed by 2 bases and J by 6 bases, 15 bases remained unmatched. Per germline, CDR1 SNHLY and CDR2 FYNNEI.

The CDR3 DNA is TGTGCCAGCAGAGGGCTCTTGGATGATTTTTCACCCCTCCACTTT. Its protein product is CASRGLLDDFSPLHF. This sequence joins TRBV4-2 and TRBJ1-6; D is unresolved. The germline V gene has CDR1 LGHNA and CDR2 YNFKEQ. V was cut by 6 bases and J by 9 bases, with 18 bases left in between. The CDR3 length is 15 residues.

This clone was counted once. The chain uses TRBV4-3 and TRBJ2-3; TRBD2 aligns across 8 bases. Germline trimming cut 1 base from V and 3 bases from J; bases unmatched to any gene: 3. Germline assignment: CDR1 LGHNA and CDR2 YSLEER. This CDR3 is built from 15 residues. This CDR3 reads CASSQGRGGTDTQYF. The CDR3 coding sequence is TGCGCCAGCAGCCAAGGTCGGGGGGGTACAGATACGCAGTATTTT.

The chain couples TRBV6-5 to TRBJ2-7, with a weak D call TRBD1 (6 bases). The CDR3 covers 12 residues. Germline V gene sequence: CDR1 MNHEY, CDR2 SVGAGI. Trimming removed 6 bases at V and 6 bases at J, with 12 bases between. CDR3 in amino acids: CASRSSGAEQYF. The DNA for the CDR3 is TGTGCCAGCAGAAGCTCAGGGGCCGAGCAGTACTTC.

V is TRBV6-6 and J is TRBJ1-5, with D unresolved. Germline V lookup: CDR1 MNHNY, CDR2 SVGAGI (reference sequence). The CDR3 spans 15 residues. V was shortened by 3 bases and J by 1 base, with 10 bases between the two germline ends. The CDR3 DNA reads as TGTGCCAGCAGTTATGCGGGTCAGAGCAATCAGCCCCAGCATTTT. Encoded protein: CASSYAGQSNQPQHF.

This sequence joins TRBV6-6 and TRBJ1-3, with 7 bases matching TRBD1. V lost 6 bases and J lost 5; bases outside the gene matches: 10. Germline CDR1 and CDR2: MNHNY and SVGAGI (reference sequence). CDR3 length equals 15 residues. CDR3 DNA: TGTGCCAGCAGATACGGGGACAGCGACCGAAACACCATATATTTT. Its protein product is CASRYGDSDRNTIYF.

The chain has TRBV7-9 and TRBJ1-4, with 7 bases identical to TRBD1. The germline V gene encodes CDR1 SEHNR and CDR2 FQNEAQ (reference sequence). V trimming: 3 bases; J trimming: 0 bases; junction bases outside the gene matches: 7. This CDR3 is built from 17 residues. The CDR3 DNA reads TGTGCCAGCAGCTTCCATGTCGGACAGGCAACTAATGAAAAACTGTTTTTT. Translating gives CASSFHVGQATNEKLFF.

This sequence joins TRBV28 and TRBJ1-6; D may be TRBD1 (5 bases). From germline, CDR1 is MDHEN and CDR2 SYDVKM. The germline V and J ends were trimmed by 2 bases and 7 bases, with 12 bases remaining between them. This CDR3 spans 15 amino acids. The CDR3 sequence: CASSLRGGLNSPLHF. In nucleotides, the CDR3 is TGTGCCAGCAGTTTACGTGGGGGGTTGAATTCACCCCTCCACTTT.

The chain recombines TRBV7-2 with TRBJ2-2; D not certain. In germline, CDR1 is SGHTA, CDR2 FQGNSA. The length of the CDR3 is 12 residues. Deletions cut 1 base from V and 3 bases from J, with 0 bases between. The CDR3 region is CASSLDTGELFF. The DNA for the CDR3 is TGTGCCAGCAGCTTAGACACCGGGGAGCTGTTTTTT.

This chain uses TRBV2 with TRBJ2-3, with D tentatively TRBD1 (6 bases). Germline assignment: CDR1 SNHLY and CDR2 FYNNEI. V gave up 4 bases and J gave up 2 bases, with 13 bases separating them. This CDR3 spans 15 amino acids. The CDR3 sequence: CASSGEQGPTDTQYF. The CDR3 bases are TGTGCCAGCAGTGGGGAACAGGGTCCCACAGATACGCAGTATTTT.

The gene calls are TRBV18 and TRBJ2-3; TRBD1 matches at 7 bases. V was pared by 2 bases and J by 2 bases, with 4 bases of the junction left unmatched. The V gene's germline CDR1 is KGHSH and CDR2 LQKENI. The CDR3 is made up of 15 amino acids. This CDR3 is CASSPTGTDTDTQYF. CDR3 DNA: TGTGCCAGCTCACCAACCGGGACAGACACAGATACGCAGTATTTT. Filled out from reference TRBV18 and TRBJ2-3, the complete variable domain reads NAGVMQNPRHLVRRRGQEARLRCSPMKGHSHVYWYRQLPEEGLKFMVYLQKENIIDESGMPKERFSAEFPKEGPSILRIQQVVRGDSAAYFCASSPTGTDTDTQYFGPGTRLTVL.

The chain has TRBV2 and TRBJ1-2; possibly TRBD1 for D (5 bases). CDR3 length: 13 amino acids. Trimming removed 5 bases at V and 5 bases at J, with 12 bases between. CDR1 is SNHLY and CDR2 is FYNNEI in the germline V gene. As DNA, the CDR3 is TGTGCCAGCAGTCCGGACGGGGGGTATGGCTACACCTTC. Encoded protein: CASSPDGGYGYTF.

The rearrangement uses TRBV4-3 and TRBJ2-2; D is uncertain. The V end was cut by 3 bases, the J end by 6 bases, with 11 bases between. The CDR3 runs 14 residues. Per germline, CDR1 LGHNA and CDR2 YSLEER. The CDR3 DNA is TGCGCCAGCAGCCAGAGGCTGGGCTCCGGGGAGCTGTTTTTT. It translates to CASSQRLGSGELFF.

V and J are TRBV5-1 and TRBJ2-1; 7 positions agree with TRBD1. Germline V gives CDR1 SGHRS, CDR2 YFSETQ. After removal of 1 base from V and 4 bases from J, the junction contained 17 bases not matched to a gene. The CDR3 sequence is 19 residues long. This CDR3 reads CASSLKSGGPTAGYNEQFF. In nucleotides, the CDR3 is TGCGCCAGCAGCTTGAAATCAGGGGGTCCCACCGCCGGTTACAATGAGCAGTTCTTC.

This clone was counted a single time. V is TRBV5-5 and J is TRBJ2-1; D ambiguous. Germline V gives CDR1 SGHKS, CDR2 YYEKEE (reference sequence). The V gene lost 5 bases and the J gene lost 3 bases, with 18 bases spanning the gap. This CDR3 has 16 residues. The CDR3 here is CASSSMDGPRYNEQFF. In DNA, the CDR3 is TGTGCCAGCAGTTCGATGGACGGCCCCCGCTACAATGAGCAGTTCTTC.

This chain joins TRBV6-5 and TRBJ2-7, with 8 nucleotides matching TRBD1. Germline assignment: CDR1 MNHEY and CDR2 SVGAGI. V lost 0 bases, J lost 4 bases, and 8 bases stayed unmatched. The CDR3 covers 16 residues. CDR3 loop: CASSYSVAGGGYEQYF. As DNA, the CDR3 is TGTGCCAGCAGTTACTCCGTGGCAGGGGGCGGTTACGAGCAGTACTTC.